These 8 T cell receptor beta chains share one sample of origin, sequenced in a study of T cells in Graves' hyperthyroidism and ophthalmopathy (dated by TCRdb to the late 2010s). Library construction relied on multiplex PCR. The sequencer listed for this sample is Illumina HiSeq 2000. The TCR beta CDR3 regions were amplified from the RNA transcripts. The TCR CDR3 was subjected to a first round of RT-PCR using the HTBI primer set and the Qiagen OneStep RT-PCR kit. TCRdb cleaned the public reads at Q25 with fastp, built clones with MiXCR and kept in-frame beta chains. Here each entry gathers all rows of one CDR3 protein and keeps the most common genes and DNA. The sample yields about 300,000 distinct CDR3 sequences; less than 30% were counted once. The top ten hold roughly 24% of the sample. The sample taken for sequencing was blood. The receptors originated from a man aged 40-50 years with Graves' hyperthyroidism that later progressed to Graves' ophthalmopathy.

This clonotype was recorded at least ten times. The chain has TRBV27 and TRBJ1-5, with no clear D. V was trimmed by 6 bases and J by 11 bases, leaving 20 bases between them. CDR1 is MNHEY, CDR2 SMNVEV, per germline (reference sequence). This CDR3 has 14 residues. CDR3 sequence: CASSPKDRWEAQHF. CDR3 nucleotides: TGTGCCAGCAGCCCAAAGGACCGCTGGGAGGCCCAGCATTTT.

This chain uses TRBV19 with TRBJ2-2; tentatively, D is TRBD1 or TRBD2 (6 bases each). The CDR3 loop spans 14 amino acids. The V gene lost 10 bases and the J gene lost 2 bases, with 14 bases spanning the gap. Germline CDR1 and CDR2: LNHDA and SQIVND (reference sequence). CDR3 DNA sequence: TGTGCCATGAGCCAGGGGACTAACACCGGGGAGCTGTTTTTT. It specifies CAMSQGTNTGELFF.

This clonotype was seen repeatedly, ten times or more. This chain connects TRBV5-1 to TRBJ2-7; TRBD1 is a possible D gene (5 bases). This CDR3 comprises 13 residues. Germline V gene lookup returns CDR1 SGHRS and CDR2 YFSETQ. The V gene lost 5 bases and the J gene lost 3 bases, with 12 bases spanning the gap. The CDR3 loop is CASSLGLNYEQYF. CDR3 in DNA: TGCGCCAGCAGTCTGGGGCTAAACTACGAGCAGTACTTC.

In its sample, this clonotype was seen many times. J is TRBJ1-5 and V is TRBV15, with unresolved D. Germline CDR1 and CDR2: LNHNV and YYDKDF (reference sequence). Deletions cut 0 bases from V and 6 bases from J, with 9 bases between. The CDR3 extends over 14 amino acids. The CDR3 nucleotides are TGTGCCACCAGCAGAGATGGCAGTCCTCAGCCCCAGCATTTT. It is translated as CATSRDGSPQPQHF.

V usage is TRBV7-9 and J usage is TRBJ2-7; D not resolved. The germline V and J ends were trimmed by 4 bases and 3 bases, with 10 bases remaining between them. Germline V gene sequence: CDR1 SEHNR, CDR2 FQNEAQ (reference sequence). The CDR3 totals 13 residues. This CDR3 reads CASSSEHNYEQYF. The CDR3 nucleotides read TGTGCCAGCAGCTCAGAACACAACTACGAGCAGTACTTC. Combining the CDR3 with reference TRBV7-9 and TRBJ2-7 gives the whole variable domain DTGVSQNPRHKITKRGQNVTFRCDPISEHNRLYWYRQTLGQGPEFLTYFQNEAQLEKSRLLSDRFSAERPKGSFSTLEIQRTEQGDSAMYLCASSSEHNYEQYFGPGTRLTVT.

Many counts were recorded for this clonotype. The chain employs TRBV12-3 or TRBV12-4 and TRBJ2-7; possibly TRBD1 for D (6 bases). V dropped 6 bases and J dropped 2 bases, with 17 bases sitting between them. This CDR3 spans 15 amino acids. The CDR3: CASSAKGVRTYEQYF. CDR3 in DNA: TGTGCCAGCAGCGCCAAGGGGGTTAGGACCTACGAGCAGTACTTC.

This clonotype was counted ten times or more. Here the CDR3 reads CASSNRDRGTGELFF. The CDR3, as DNA: TGCGCCAGCAGTAACCGGGACAGGGGTACCGGGGAGCTGTTTTTT. The chain uses TRBV5-1 and TRBJ2-2, with TRBD1 matching 10 bases. Germline assignment: CDR1 SGHRS and CDR2 YFSETQ. The CDR3 has 15 amino acids. V lost 5 bases to trimming and J lost 5 bases; unmatched junction nucleotides: 6.

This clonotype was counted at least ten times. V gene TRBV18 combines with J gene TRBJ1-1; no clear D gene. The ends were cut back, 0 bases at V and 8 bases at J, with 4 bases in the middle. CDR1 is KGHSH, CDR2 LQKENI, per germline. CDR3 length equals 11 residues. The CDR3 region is CASSPPGEAFF. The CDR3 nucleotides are TGTGCCAGCTCACCACCTGGGGAAGCTTTCTTT.